Included here is one T cell receptor beta chain sequence, with context. These data come from a study of T cell responses to AZD1222 COVID-19 vaccine. V trimming: 2 bases; J trimming: 12 bases; junction bases outside the gene matches: 12. Germline CDR1 is LNHDA and CDR2 is SQIVND (reference sequence). The CDR3 is made up of 15 amino acids. Sequenced by immunoSEQ multiplex PCR; TCRdb stores in-frame clones only, minus some. The top ten hold 4.4% of the sample, which has approximately 160,000 clones, approximately 90% seen once. The source is an adult in good health. Sequences were derived from peripheral blood, sampled on day 0 of AZD1222 vaccination. This sequence joins TRBV19 and TRBJ1-5; TRBD1 matches 8 bases. The CDR3 coding sequence is TGTGCCAGTAGTATATCAGGACAGGGTGACCAGATCCAGCATTTT. Its translation: CASSISGQGDQIQHF.